This T cell receptor beta chain emerged from a study of CD8 T cells in Susac syndrome. As for the study in general: Clinical remission applied to fewer than ten sequenced Susac syndrome patients, and about 6 had active disease. When their blood was taken, the Susac syndrome patients had either not yet had any therapy, were taking corticosteroids, or were taking intravenous immunoglobulin alone.

It was with random hexamers that roughly 0.45 to 1 ug RNA was reverse transcribed. The authors amplified TCR beta CDR3 across 54 Vbeta and 13 Jbeta using immunoSEQ multiplex PCR. A single record per CDR3 protein comes from TCRdb applying MiXCR to the immunoSEQ multiplex PCR reads. The sample holds about 140,000 distinct CDR3 sequences, approximately 94% seen once. Germline assignment: CDR1 LGHDT and CDR2 YNNKEL (reference sequence). Between the trimmed V and J ends, which lost 3 bases and 3 bases, there was a span of 15 bases. This CDR3 spans 15 amino acids. In contrast to the negatively isolated CD8+ and CD4+ T cells, TEMRA cells were FACS-enriched.

The sequenced sample was CD4+ T cells from PBMCs. The chain recombines TRBV3-1 with TRBJ2-7; perhaps D is TRBD1 or TRBD2 (6 bases each). This clonotype was sampled from a human donor with Susac syndrome. The CDR3 bases are TGTGCCAGCAGCCATCGCGGGACACCGTACTACGAGCAGTACTTC. This encodes CASSHRGTPYYEQYF.